The entry below describes one T cell receptor beta chain. Its antigen is currently unknown. V lost 3 bases to trimming and J lost 8 bases; unmatched junction nucleotides: 11. The germline gives CDR1 LNHDA, CDR2 SQIVND (reference sequence). The CDR3 totals 17 residues. This PCR relied on a set of 60 Vbeta primers and 13 Jbeta primers. Profiling relied on immunoSEQ multiplex PCR, and the TCRdb table lists in-frame clones only, not all of them. The sample yields 150,000 to 200,000 clones, roughly 77% seen once. This sample is drawn from a study of cytomegalovirus exposure and HLA in healthy donors. Study-level points and caveats: It was reported that the classifier diagnosed cytomegalovirus status with high specificity and sensitivity in both the original and validation cohorts. A reported reduction in N-insertions relative to the approximately 600-donor mean was seen in an Asian-associated ancestry cluster in a later analysis. More clonal expansion characterized HLA-associated TCR beta chains than equally common others in a later analysis. TCR beta sequences reportedly predicted the HLA-A and HLA-B alleles of most subjects accurately.

The sequenced sample consisted of PBMCs. This TCR was sampled from a woman aged 45-60 years in good health and CMV-seronegative. This chain joins TRBV19 and TRBJ2-1, with 12 bases lining up with TRBD2. CDR3 amino acids: CASSILAGGPLGYEQFF. As DNA, the CDR3 is TGTGCCAGTAGTATCCTAGCGGGAGGGCCGTTGGGGTATGAGCAGTTCTTC.